This entry concerns a single T cell receptor (beta chain). Its matching antigen is unknown. The sample carries other DNA sequences with the same CDR3. A roughly 200 ng quantity of DNA, approximately 29,000 T cell genomes, went into the sorted-subset replicate PCRs. The table came from immunoSEQ multiplex PCR; TCRdb's copy has only in-frame clones and leaves some out. Among over a million clones listed, about 98.5% were seen once. V shed 0 bases, J shed 1 base, and the junction held 0 bases outside the gene matches. CDR1 and CDR2 (germline): SGHNT, YYREEE (reference sequence). The CDR3 is 15 amino acids. This entry belongs to a study of shared clonotypes between healthy human individuals. The investigators split CD4+ cells into a CD45RA+ naive subset and a CD45RA-negative memory subset. Study-wide results and caveats: When naive CD4 clonotypes were compared across a few donors, approximately 5% were shared.

Source material: naive CD4+ T cells sorted from blood. The subset was: CD45RA+ positively selected. The receptor was isolated from a man aged 25-45 years in good health. This sequence joins TRBV5-4 and TRBJ2-5, with TRBD2 matching over 10 bases. CDR3 sequence (DNA): TGTGCCAGCAGCTTGGCTAGCGGGAGCCAAGAGACCCAGTACTTC. Its translation is CASSLASGSQETQYF.